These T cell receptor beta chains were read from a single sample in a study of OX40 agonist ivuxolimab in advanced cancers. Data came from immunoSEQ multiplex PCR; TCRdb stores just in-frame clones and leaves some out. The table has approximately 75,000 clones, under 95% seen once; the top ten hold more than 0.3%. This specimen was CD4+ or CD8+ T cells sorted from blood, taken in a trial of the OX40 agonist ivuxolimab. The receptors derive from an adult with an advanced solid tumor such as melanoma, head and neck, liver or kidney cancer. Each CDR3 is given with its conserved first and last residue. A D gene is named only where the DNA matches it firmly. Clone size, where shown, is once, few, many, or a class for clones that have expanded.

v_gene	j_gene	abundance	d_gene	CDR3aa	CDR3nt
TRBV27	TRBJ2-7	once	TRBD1	CASRLGPGQGPYEQYF	TGTGCCAGCAGATTAGGGCCGGGACAGGGGCCCTACGAGCAGTACTTC
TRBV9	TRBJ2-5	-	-	CASSVVAAQETQYF	TGTGCCAGCAGCGTAGTGGCGGCCCAAGAGACCCAGTACTTC
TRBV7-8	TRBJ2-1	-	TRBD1	CASGVRQGVFNEQFF	TGTGCCAGCGGGGTGAGACAGGGGGTTTTTAATGAGCAGTTCTTC
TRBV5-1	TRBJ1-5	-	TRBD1	CASSLALQGVGQPQHF	TGCGCCAGCAGCTTGGCACTACAGGGGGTAGGTCAGCCCCAGCATTTT
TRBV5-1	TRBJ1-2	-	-	CASSRGEGSNYGYTF	TGCGCCAGCAGCCGCGGAGAGGGATCTAACTATGGCTACACCTTC
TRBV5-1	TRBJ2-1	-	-	CASSQGPEQFF	TGCGCCAGCAGCCAGGGCCCTGAGCAGTTCTTC
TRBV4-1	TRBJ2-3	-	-	CASSQMGTVSTDTQYF	TGCGCCAGCAGCCAAATGGGGACCGTCAGCACAGATACGCAGTATTTT
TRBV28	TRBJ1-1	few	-	CASSFLTEAFF	TGTGCCAGCAGTTTTCTCACTGAAGCTTTCTTT
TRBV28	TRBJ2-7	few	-	CASSLSVGPTYEQYF	TGTGCCAGCAGTTTATCCGTGGGGCCTACCTACGAGCAGTACTTC
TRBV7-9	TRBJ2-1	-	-	CASSLGVSGNEQFF	TGTGCCAGCAGCTTAGGGGTTAGCGGCAATGAGCAGTTCTTC
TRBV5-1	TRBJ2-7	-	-	CASSFGSSSYEQYF	TGCGCCAGCAGCTTTGGGAGTAGCTCCTACGAGCAGTACTTC
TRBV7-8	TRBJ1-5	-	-	CASSLEGWGSQPQHF	TGTGCCAGCAGCTTAGAGGGCTGGGGTAGTCAGCCCCAGCATTTT
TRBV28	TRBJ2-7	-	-	CASRRTGSDEQYF	TGTGCCAGCAGAAGGACGGGGTCGGACGAGCAGTACTTC
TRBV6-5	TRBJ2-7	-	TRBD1	CASSKRDRAHEQYF	TGTGCCAGCAGTAAACGGGACAGGGCGCACGAGCAGTACTTC
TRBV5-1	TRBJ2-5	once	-	CASRLQAEETQYF	TGCGCCAGCAGACTTCAGGCTGAAGAGACCCAGTACTTC